Following are 32 T cell receptor beta chains from one sample sequenced in a study of shared clonotypes between healthy human individuals. The protocol was immunoSEQ multiplex PCR, while the TCRdb copy is restricted to in-frame clones and leaves out a portion. The repertoire holds roughly 640,000 clones, with about 97% as singletons. Specimen: naive CD4+ T cells sorted from blood. The subset: CD45RA+ positively selected. The receptors come from a woman between 25 and 40 years old in good health.

This chain links TRBV6-1 with TRBJ1-5, with a possible D match to TRBD1 (6 bases). V gave up 4 bases and J gave up 9 bases, with 19 bases separating them. CDR3 length: 15 amino acids. Germline V lookup: CDR1 MNHNS, CDR2 SASEGT. Here the CDR3 DNA reads TGTGCCAGCAGTGGAAACAGGGATCCGGAACGGCCCCAGCATTTT. It specifies CASSGNRDPERPQHF.

The V gene is TRBV28, the J gene TRBJ2-7; 13 bases align to TRBD2. Germline V gene data show CDR1 as MDHEN and CDR2 as SYDVKM. The V gene end was trimmed by 6 bases and the J gene end by 5 bases; junction bases not matched to a gene: 4. The CDR3 has 14 residues. DNA of the CDR3: TGTGCCAGCAGGAGACTAGCGGGAGGACACGAGCAGTACTTC. This translates into CASRRLAGGHEQYF.

The chain carries TRBV5-8 and TRBJ2-2; 9 bases are shared with TRBD2. Germline V gives CDR1 SGHTS, CDR2 YDEGEE. V shed 3 bases, J shed 1 base, and the junction held 7 bases outside the gene matches. The CDR3 is 17 amino acids. CDR3 DNA: TGTGCCAGCAGCTCCTCAAAGACTAGCGGGAACACCGGGGAGCTGTTTTTT. Translated, it gives CASSSSKTSGNTGELFF.

Here the CDR3 reads CASSGQGPYTGELFF. The DNA for the CDR3 is TGTGCCAGCAGTGGACAGGGCCCTTACACCGGGGAGCTGTTTTTT. The V and J genes are TRBV2 and TRBJ2-2; 7 bases are shared with TRBD1. The CDR3 is 15 amino acids. The ends lost 4 bases at V and 3 bases at J; junction bases unmatched: 5. CDR1 is SNHLY and CDR2 is FYNNEI in the germline V gene.

In its sample, this clone was seen once. The V call is TRBV10-2, the J call TRBJ2-7; D unclear. There are 12 residues in the CDR3. Germline V CDR1 and CDR2: WSHSY, SAAADI. V was cut by 2 bases and J by 6 bases, with 8 bases left in between. The CDR3 loop is CASSEGRREQYF. The CDR3 nucleotides read TGCGCCAGCAGTGAGGGAAGGCGCGAGCAGTACTTC.

The chain links TRBV19 to TRBJ2-5, with D possibly being TRBD2 (6 bases). The CDR3 runs 14 residues. Germline assignment: CDR1 LNHDA and CDR2 SQIVND (reference sequence). Trimming stripped 5 bases from V and 1 base from J, with 11 bases between. The CDR3 nucleotides read TGTGCCAGTAGTCAAACTAGCAGCCAAGAGACCCAGTACTTC. Translation gives CASSQTSSQETQYF.

CDR3 nucleotide sequence: TGTGCCAGCAGCCGGACTAGCGGGAGAGGCGAGCAGTACTTC. The encoded protein is CASSRTSGRGEQYF. V is TRBV28 and J is TRBJ2-5; 13 bases align to TRBD2. With the DNA end fitting TRBJ2-7 better, the J assignment may be wrong. The CDR3 runs 14 residues. CDR1 is MDHEN, CDR2 SYDVKM, per germline.

The chain carries TRBV5-1 and TRBJ2-7, with TRBD2 matching 7 bases. Per the germline V gene, CDR1 is SGHRS and CDR2 is YFSETQ. J gave up 4 bases and V 1 base, and 20 bases lay outside the gene matches. This CDR3 has 19 residues. The CDR3 here is CASSLFSREVSRFGYEQYF. Here the CDR3 DNA reads TGCGCCAGCAGCTTGTTTTCCCGGGAGGTTTCGAGATTCGGGTACGAGCAGTACTTC.

The chain has TRBV15 and TRBJ1-2; D not resolved. The CDR3 has 15 residues. Trimming removed 4 bases at V and 8 bases at J, with 20 bases between. From germline, CDR1 is LNHNV and CDR2 YYDKDF (reference sequence). The CDR3 loop is CATSTPARELAGYTF. The CDR3, as DNA: TGTGCCACCAGCACCCCGGCGAGGGAATTGGCGGGCTACACCTTC.

The gene calls are TRBV14 and TRBJ1-4; D unclear. Germline CDR1 reads SGHDN; CDR2 reads FVKESK. Trimming took 1 base from V and 5 from J, leaving 14 bases between them. The length of the CDR3 is 16 residues. This CDR3 reads CASSQVNVLGNEKLFF. As DNA, the CDR3 is TGTGCCAGCAGCCAAGTGAACGTCCTCGGGAATGAAAAACTGTTTTTT.

Comments on this clone: In the same sample, other DNA sequences code for this CDR3. The V gene is TRBV18, the J gene TRBJ2-7; D not resolved. Germline CDR1 and CDR2: KGHSH and LQKENI. This CDR3 spans 11 amino acids. Trimming cost V 4 bases and J 2 bases, with 3 bases left between them. Here the CDR3 DNA reads TGTGCCAGCTCACTCGCCTACGAGCAGTACTTC. Translated: CASSLAYEQYF.

This clone was recorded once. The chain couples TRBV2 to TRBJ2-2, with D unclear. Germline CDR1 SNHLY, CDR2 FYNNEI. Deletions cut 5 bases from V and 2 bases from J, with 15 bases between. This CDR3 region has 16 residues. CDR3 protein: CASSLNGVSNTGELFF. The CDR3 DNA reads TGTGCCAGCAGTCTAAATGGGGTTTCAAACACCGGGGAGCTGTTTTTT.

With regard to this clone: In the same sample, other DNA sequences code for this CDR3. The V and J genes are TRBV18 and TRBJ2-5; D is perhaps TRBD1 (6 bases). The germline V gene has CDR1 KGHSH and CDR2 LQKENI. Trimming removed 0 bases from V and 4 bases from J, with 9 bases in between. The CDR3 loop spans 14 amino acids. The CDR3: CASSPPPGVETQYF. For the CDR3, the DNA is TGTGCCAGCTCACCACCGCCAGGGGTAGAGACCCAGTACTTC.

The chain couples TRBV9 to TRBJ1-5; 8 bases line up with TRBD1. This CDR3 spans 16 amino acids. Germline V CDR1 and CDR2: SGDLS, YYNGEE. V gave up 3 bases and J gave up 6 bases; unmatched junction bases: 11. The CDR3 reads CASSAGQGSEGQPQHF. The DNA for the CDR3 is TGTGCCAGCAGCGCCGGACAGGGTTCGGAGGGTCAGCCCCAGCATTTT. Variable domain in full (rest from reference TRBV9 and TRBJ1-5): DSGVTQTPKHLITATGQRVTLRCSPRSGDLSVYWYQQSLDQGLQFLIQYYNGEERAKGNILERFSAQQFPDLHSELNLSSLELGDSALYFCASSAGQGSEGQPQHFGDGTRLSIL.

The chain joins TRBV5-5 to TRBJ2-5, with D hard to call. Per the germline V gene, CDR1 is SGHKS and CDR2 is YYEKEE (reference sequence). V lost 1 base and J lost 5, with 12 bases in between. This CDR3 region has 14 residues. The CDR3 DNA reads as TGTGCCAGCAGCTTGAACCAAGGGCGGGAGACCCAGTACTTC. This sequence encodes CASSLNQGRETQYF. The variable domain in full, with the rest retrieved from reference TRBV5-5 and TRBJ2-5, is DAGVTQSPTHLIKTRGQQVTLRCSPISGHKSVSWYQQVLGQGPQFIFQYYEKEERGRGNFPDRFSARQFPNYSSELNVNALLLGDSALYLCASSLNQGRETQYFGPGTRLLVL.

This clone was picked up one time. The chain is built from TRBV11-2 and TRBJ1-2; D remains ambiguous. The germline gives CDR1 SGHAT, CDR2 FQNNGV. V lost 5 bases and J lost 0, with 7 bases in between. This CDR3 comprises 13 residues. CDR3: CASSPQANYGYTF. The CDR3 nucleotides read TGTGCCAGCAGCCCCCAGGCTAACTATGGCTACACCTTC.

The chain employs TRBV6-1 and TRBJ2-1, with 10 nucleotides matching TRBD1. CDR1 is MNHNS and CDR2 is SASEGT in the germline V gene. The CDR3 runs 14 residues. V was clipped by 6 bases and J by 7 bases; unmatched bases: 6. DNA of the CDR3: TGTGCCAGCAGGAGGACAGGGGGGGAGAATGAGCAGTTCTTC. It translates to CASRRTGGENEQFF.

The chain has TRBV5-1 and TRBJ2-1; D is perhaps TRBD1 or TRBD2 (6 bases each). Germline V gene data show CDR1 as SGHRS and CDR2 as YFSETQ. Between the trimmed V and J ends, which lost 0 bases and 9 bases, there was a span of 16 bases. The CDR3 runs to 15 residues. The CDR3 here is CASSLAAGVGSEQFF. As DNA, the CDR3 is TGCGCCAGCAGCTTGGCCGCAGGGGTCGGGAGTGAGCAGTTCTTC.

V and J are TRBV29-1 and TRBJ1-4; 10 positions match TRBD1. This CDR3 has 14 residues. Germline V gene sequence: CDR1 SQVTM, CDR2 ANQGSEA. J lost 7 bases, V lost 6 bases, and 8 bases had no gene match. The DNA for the CDR3 is TGCAGCGTAGGGACAGGGGACGGGGGTGAAAAACTGTTTTTT. Protein product: CSVGTGDGGEKLFF.

V gene TRBV29-1 combines with J gene TRBJ2-7; D perhaps matches TRBD2 (7 bases). Germline V lookup: CDR1 SQVTM, CDR2 ANQGSEA. The CDR3 consists of 13 residues. The germline V and J ends were trimmed by 4 bases and 4 bases, with 14 bases remaining between them. CDR3 loop: CSVGKGGGYEQYF. The CDR3 nucleotides read TGCAGCGTTGGAAAGGGAGGGGGGTACGAGCAGTACTTC.

This rearrangement joins TRBV5-6 to TRBJ2-5, with TRBD2 identical over 13 bases. V lost 4 bases and J lost 11; bases outside the gene matches: 8. The CDR3 consists of 14 residues. Per the germline V gene, CDR1 is SGHDT and CDR2 is YYEEEE. Written as DNA, the CDR3 is TGTGCCAGCAGCCTAAGGACTAGCGGGAGCAAGCAGTACTTC. It codes for CASSLRTSGSKQYF.

The chain is built from TRBV28 and TRBJ2-3, with 14 nucleotides matching TRBD2. The CDR3 length is 20 residues. V shed 3 bases, J shed 4 bases, and the junction held 15 bases outside the gene matches. Germline CDR1 MDHEN, CDR2 SYDVKM. The CDR3 protein is CASSLQGTSGRISLADTQYF. Here the CDR3 DNA reads TGTGCCAGCAGTTTGCAAGGGACTAGCGGGAGAATAAGTTTGGCAGATACGCAGTATTTT.

The genes are TRBV5-1 and TRBJ2-1, with a tentative D call TRBD2 (6 bases). There are 14 residues in the CDR3. Per germline, CDR1 SGHRS and CDR2 YFSETQ. V was shortened by 7 bases and J by 9 bases, with 20 bases between the two germline ends. The DNA of the CDR3 is TGCGCCAGCGGTGATAAACTAGCTATCAGTGAGCAGTTCTTC. Translating it yields CASGDKLAISEQFF.

The rearrangement uses TRBV7-9 and TRBJ2-7, with D hard to call. CDR1 and CDR2 (germline): SEHNR, FQNEAQ (reference sequence). The CDR3 contains 15 residues. Trimming stripped 5 bases from V and 6 bases from J, with 20 bases between. The CDR3, as DNA: TGTGCCAGCAGCGAGGTCGAATCAAGGCTGCGCGAGCAGTACTTC. Protein product: CASSEVESRLREQYF.

Notes on this clone: Additional DNA sequences in this sample encode the identical CDR3. This sequence joins TRBV7-9 and TRBJ1-1, with 7 nucleotides matching TRBD1. CDR1 and CDR2 (germline): SEHNR, FQNEAQ (reference sequence). The CDR3 is made up of 14 amino acids. The trim removed 2 bases at V and 5 bases at J, leaving 5 bases unmatched. The CDR3 sequence is CASSLLQGGTEAFF. The CDR3 DNA sequence: TGTGCCAGCAGCTTACTCCAGGGGGGAACTGAAGCTTTCTTT.

The V call is TRBV4-1, the J call TRBJ2-1, with 8 bases matching TRBD1. There are 16 residues in the CDR3. The V and J ends lost 3 bases and 2 bases, in that order; junction bases with no gene match: 6. CDR1 MGHRA and CDR2 YSYEKL come from the germline V gene. CDR3 in DNA: TGCGCCAGCAGCCAGCCAGGGACAGGAACCTACAATGAGCAGTTCTTC. It yields the protein CASSQPGTGTYNEQFF.

This chain connects TRBV7-9 to TRBJ2-5; a possible D gene is TRBD1 (6 bases). CDR1 and CDR2 (germline): SEHNR, FQNEAQ (reference sequence). Trimming stripped 2 bases from V and 2 bases from J, with 9 bases between. CDR3 size: 14 residues. As DNA, the CDR3 is TGTGCCAGCAGCTTAAGGACAGCTCAAGAGACCCAGTACTTC. This encodes CASSLRTAQETQYF.

The rearrangement links TRBV5-1 to TRBJ1-2; D unresolved. V was trimmed by 0 bases and J by 2 bases, leaving 11 bases between them. The germline CDR1 and CDR2 sequences are SGHRS and YFSETQ. There are 15 residues in the CDR3. CDR3 DNA sequence: TGCGCCAGCAGCTTGGGAGTAGGGCAAAACTATGGCTACACCTTC. It is translated as CASSLGVGQNYGYTF.

The CDR3 reads CASRWDRGHWNEQFF. The CDR3 region has the DNA TGTGCCAGCAGGTGGGACAGGGGGCATTGGAATGAGCAGTTCTTC. This sequence joins TRBV27 and TRBJ2-1, with 12 bases fitting TRBD1. The CDR3 extends over 15 amino acids. V gave up 6 bases and J gave up 7 bases; unmatched junction bases: 7. Germline-derived CDR1 and CDR2 are MNHEY and SMNVEV (reference sequence).

The rearrangement links TRBV7-9 to TRBJ1-2; maybe TRBD1 (5 bases). Germline CDR1 and CDR2: SEHNR and FQNEAQ (reference sequence). The V and J ends lost 7 bases and 1 base respectively, with 13 bases between them. The CDR3 is 14 residues long. The CDR3 DNA is TGTGCCAGCACCGTTCAGGGATTTAACTATGGCTACACCTTC. It translates to CASTVQGFNYGYTF.

The chain recombines TRBV5-6 with TRBJ2-7; 7 nucleotides align to TRBD1. Germline CDR1 reads SGHDT; CDR2 reads YYEEEE. J lost 0 bases, V lost 3 bases, and 6 bases had no gene match. This CDR3 has 15 residues. The CDR3, as DNA: TGTGCCAGCAGCTCGCCCTCAGGGGGCTCCTACGAGCAGTACTTC. Translated, it gives CASSSPSGGSYEQYF.

The chain's CDR3 is CASSSYPGRAEAFF. CDR3 DNA sequence: TGTGCCAGCAGCTCCTACCCGGGGAGGGCTGAAGCTTTCTTT. The chain joins TRBV7-8 to TRBJ1-1; no clear D gene. V was trimmed by 4 bases and J by 6 bases, leaving 15 bases between them. The CDR3 totals 14 residues. CDR1 is SGHVS and CDR2 is FQNEAQ in the germline V gene.